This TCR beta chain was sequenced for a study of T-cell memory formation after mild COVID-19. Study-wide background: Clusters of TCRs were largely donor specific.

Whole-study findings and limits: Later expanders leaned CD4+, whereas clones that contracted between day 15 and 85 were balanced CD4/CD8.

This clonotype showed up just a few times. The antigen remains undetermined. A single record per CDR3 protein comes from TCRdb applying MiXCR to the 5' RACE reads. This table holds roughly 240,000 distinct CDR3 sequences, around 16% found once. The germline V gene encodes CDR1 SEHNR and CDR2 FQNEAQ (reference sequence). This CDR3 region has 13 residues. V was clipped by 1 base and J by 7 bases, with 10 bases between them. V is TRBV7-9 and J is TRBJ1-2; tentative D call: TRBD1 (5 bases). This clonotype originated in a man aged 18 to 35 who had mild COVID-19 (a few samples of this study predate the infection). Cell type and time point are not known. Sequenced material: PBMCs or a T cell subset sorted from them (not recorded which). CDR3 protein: CASSLEWGSGYTF. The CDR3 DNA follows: TGTGCCAGCAGCTTAGAATGGGGCTCTGGCTACACCTTC.